The 8 T cell receptor beta chains presented below share a single source sample, sequenced in a study of blood T cell repertoires in COVID-19. TCRdb's table, derived via immunoSEQ multiplex PCR, lists solely in-frame clones and lacks some. The sample lists a few hundred thousand clones, roughly 87% occurring once. Sequenced: PBMCs or T cells enriched from blood (not recorded which). Receptor source: a woman in her twenties or thirties who had recovered from COVID-19.

The chain couples TRBV20-1 to TRBJ1-5, with D uncertain. In germline, CDR1 is DFQATT, CDR2 SNEGSKA (reference sequence). This CDR3 has 11 residues. Trimming cost V 6 bases and J 4 bases, with 7 bases left between them. CDR3 sequence reads: CSAVGNQPQHF. CDR3 coding DNA: TGCAGTGCGGTCGGGAATCAGCCCCAGCATTTT.

CDR3 loop: CASSYPKGDSVADTQYF. As DNA, the CDR3 is TGTGCCAGCAGTTACCCGAAGGGAGACTCCGTGGCAGATACGCAGTATTTT. The chain is built from TRBV6-2 or TRBV6-3 and TRBJ2-3, with D perhaps TRBD2 (5 bases). Trimming stripped 2 bases from V and 4 bases from J, with 19 bases between. The CDR3 extends over 17 amino acids. Germline lookup yields CDR1 MNHEY and CDR2 SVGEGT.

V usage is TRBV27 and J usage is TRBJ1-3; 8 bases agree with TRBD1. Unmatched junction bases numbered 8, after V lost 5 bases and J lost 2 bases. The CDR3 runs 16 residues. CDR1 is MNHEY, CDR2 SMNVEV, per germline (reference sequence). The CDR3, as DNA: TGTGCCAGCAGTACCAAACCGACAGGGGCTGGAAACACCATATATTTT. This encodes CASSTKPTGAGNTIYF.

The genes are TRBV2 and TRBJ2-3; possibly TRBD2 for D (6 bases). The germline V gene has CDR1 SNHLY and CDR2 FYNNEI. The CDR3 has 12 residues. V dropped 7 bases and J dropped 9 bases, with 14 bases sitting between them. The CDR3 coding sequence is TGTGCCAGCACGGGGGACCAACGGACGCAGTATTTT. Amino acids: CASTGDQRTQYF.

The chain links TRBV5-4 to TRBJ2-7; 8 nucleotides align to TRBD2. Trimming at V came to 0 bases and at J to 2 bases, leaving 4 bases not matched to a gene. In germline, CDR1 is SGHNT, CDR2 YYREEE (reference sequence). There are 15 residues in the CDR3. The CDR3 region has the DNA TGTGCCAGCAGCTTGGCTAGCGGGCCGACCTACGAGCAGTACTTC. It encodes CASSLASGPTYEQYF.

On this clone: Germline and junction disagree at one end, which may indicate a read error. V usage is TRBV18 and J usage is TRBJ1-2, with D tentatively TRBD1 (6 bases). This CDR3 is 13 amino acids long. CDR1 and CDR2 from the germline V gene are KGHSH and LQKENI. As DNA, the CDR3 is TGTGCCAGCTCACCGGACAGTGACTATGACTACACCTTC. This encodes CASSPDSDYDYTF.

This clone appeared a single time. The rearrangement links TRBV5-1 to TRBJ1-1; D is ambiguous. From germline, CDR1 is SGHRS and CDR2 YFSETQ. CDR3 length equals 14 residues. Trimming stripped 4 bases from V and 1 base from J, with 11 bases between. The CDR3 DNA sequence: TGCGCCAGCAGCCCTGGGAGTCAGAACACTGAAGCTTTCTTT. Its translation: CASSPGSQNTEAFF.

This chain connects TRBV5-1 to TRBJ1-1; 8 positions match TRBD1. The germline V gene has CDR1 SGHRS and CDR2 YFSETQ. The CDR3 loop spans 14 amino acids. V shed 4 bases, J shed 11 bases, and the junction held 13 bases outside the gene matches. CDR3 nucleotide sequence: TGCGCCAGCAGCGGGGGACAGGCGAACAACGGGGCTTTCTTT. Translated, it gives CASSGGQANNGAFF.